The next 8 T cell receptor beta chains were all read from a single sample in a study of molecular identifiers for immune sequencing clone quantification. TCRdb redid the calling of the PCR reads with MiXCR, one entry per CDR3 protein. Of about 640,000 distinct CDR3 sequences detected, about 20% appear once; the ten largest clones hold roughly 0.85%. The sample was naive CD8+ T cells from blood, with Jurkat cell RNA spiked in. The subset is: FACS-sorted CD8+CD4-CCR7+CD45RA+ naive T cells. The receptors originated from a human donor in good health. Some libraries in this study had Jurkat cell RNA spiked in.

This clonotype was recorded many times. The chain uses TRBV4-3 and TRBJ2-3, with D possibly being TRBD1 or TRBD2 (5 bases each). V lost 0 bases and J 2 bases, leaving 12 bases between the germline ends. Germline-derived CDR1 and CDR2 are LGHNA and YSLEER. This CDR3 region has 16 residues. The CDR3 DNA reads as TGCGCCAGCAGCCAAGATGTGGGACGACCCACAGATACGCAGTATTTT. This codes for CASSQDVGRPTDTQYF.

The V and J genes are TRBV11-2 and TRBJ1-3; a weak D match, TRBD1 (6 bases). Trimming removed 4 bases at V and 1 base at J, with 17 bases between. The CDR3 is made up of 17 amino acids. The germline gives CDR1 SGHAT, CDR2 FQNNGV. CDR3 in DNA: TGTGCCAGCAGCTCTCGGGGGGCCCATACTTCTGGAAACACCATATATTTT. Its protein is CASSSRGAHTSGNTIYF.

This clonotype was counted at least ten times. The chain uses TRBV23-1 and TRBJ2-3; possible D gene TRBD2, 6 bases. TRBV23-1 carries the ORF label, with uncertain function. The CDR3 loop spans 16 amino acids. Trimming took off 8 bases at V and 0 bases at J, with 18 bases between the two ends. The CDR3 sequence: CASLMGGPSSTDTQYF. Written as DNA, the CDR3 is TGCGCCAGCTTGATGGGGGGACCCTCTAGCACAGATACGCAGTATTTT.

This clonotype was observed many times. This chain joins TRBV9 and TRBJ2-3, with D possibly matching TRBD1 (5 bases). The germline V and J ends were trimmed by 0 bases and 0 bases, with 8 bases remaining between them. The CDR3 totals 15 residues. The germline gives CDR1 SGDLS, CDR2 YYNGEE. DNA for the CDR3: TGTGCCAGCAGCGTAGGGACAACTAGCACAGATACGCAGTATTTT. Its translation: CASSVGTTSTDTQYF. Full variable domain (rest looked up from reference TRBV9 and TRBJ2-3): DSGVTQTPKHLITATGQRVTLRCSPRSGDLSVYWYQQSLDQGLQFLIQYYNGEERAKGNILERFSAQQFPDLHSELNLSSLELGDSALYFCASSVGTTSTDTQYFGPGTRLTVL.

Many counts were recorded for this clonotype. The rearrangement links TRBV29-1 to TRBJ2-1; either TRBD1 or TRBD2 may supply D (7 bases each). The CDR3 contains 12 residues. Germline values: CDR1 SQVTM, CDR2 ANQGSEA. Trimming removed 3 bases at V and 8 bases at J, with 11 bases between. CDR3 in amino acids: CSVESGGDEQFF. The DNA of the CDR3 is TGCAGCGTTGAGTCAGGGGGGGATGAGCAGTTCTTC.

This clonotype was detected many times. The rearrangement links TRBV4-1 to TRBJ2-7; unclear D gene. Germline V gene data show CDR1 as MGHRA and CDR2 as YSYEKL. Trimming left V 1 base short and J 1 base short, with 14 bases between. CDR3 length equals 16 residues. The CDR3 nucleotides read TGCGCCAGCAGCCAAGTTACCTCGCCACCATCCTACGAGCAGTACTTC. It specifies CASSQVTSPPSYEQYF.

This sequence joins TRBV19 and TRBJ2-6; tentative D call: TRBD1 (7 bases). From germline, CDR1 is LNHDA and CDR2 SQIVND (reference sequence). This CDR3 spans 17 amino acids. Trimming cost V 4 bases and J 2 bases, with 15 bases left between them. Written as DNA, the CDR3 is TGTGCCAGTAGTAGGCCAGGGGGGAATCCTGGGGCCAACGTCCTGACTTTC. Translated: CASSRPGGNPGANVLTF.

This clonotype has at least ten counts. DNA for the CDR3: TGCAGCGTTGAAATGGGGCAGGGTTACGAGCAGTACTTC. Protein product: CSVEMGQGYEQYF. This chain joins TRBV29-1 and TRBJ2-7, with D possibly TRBD1 on 5 matching bases. CDR3 size: 13 residues. The germline V and J ends were trimmed by 2 bases and 4 bases, with 12 bases remaining between them. Germline lookup yields CDR1 SQVTM and CDR2 ANQGSEA.